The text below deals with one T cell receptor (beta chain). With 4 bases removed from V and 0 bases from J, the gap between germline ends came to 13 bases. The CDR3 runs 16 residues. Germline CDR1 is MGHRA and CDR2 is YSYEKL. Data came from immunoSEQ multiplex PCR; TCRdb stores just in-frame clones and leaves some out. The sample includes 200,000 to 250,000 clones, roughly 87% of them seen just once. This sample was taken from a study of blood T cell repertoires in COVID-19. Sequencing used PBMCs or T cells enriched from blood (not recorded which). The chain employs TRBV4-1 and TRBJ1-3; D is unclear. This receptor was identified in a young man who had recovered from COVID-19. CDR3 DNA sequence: TGCGCCAGCAGCCTGCCCGGAGGGAGCTCTGGAAACACCATATATTTT. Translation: CASSLPGGSSGNTIYF.